These 30 T cell receptor beta chains share one sample of origin, sequenced in a study of T-cell reconstitution after alpha-beta-depleted transplantation in children. Construction of the TCRbeta library involved unique molecular identifiers. Using its own MiXCR run on the PCR reads, TCRdb lists one record per CDR3 protein. The sample carries roughly 790,000 distinct CDR3 sequences, roughly 15% recorded once. The sequences come from PBMCs, mostly from graft donor cells, collected 360 days after TCRalphabeta/CD19-depleted stem cell transplant. These receptors came from a male patient under 18 who had a stem cell transplant for acute lymphoblastic leukemia, so the T cells may come from the graft donor.

This clonotype appeared a few times. J is TRBJ2-5 and V is TRBV5-4, with D possibly TRBD2 on 5 matching bases. This CDR3 has 15 amino acids. The V end lost 1 base, the J end lost 1 base, and 11 bases lay between the germline ends. Germline V gives CDR1 SGHNT, CDR2 YYREEE (reference sequence). The DNA of the CDR3 is TGTGCCAGCAGCTTGATACGGAGGACCCAAGAGACCCAGTACTTC. Its protein is CASSLIRRTQETQYF.

The chain links TRBV9 to TRBJ1-1; TRBD1 might be the D (5 bases). This CDR3 has 14 amino acids. Germline CDR1 reads SGDLS; CDR2 reads YYNGEE. Trimming left V 0 bases short and J 5 bases short, with 11 bases between. Written as DNA, the CDR3 is TGTGCCAGCAGCGTAGGCCAGGGAGGAACTGAAGCTTTCTTT. Protein product: CASSVGQGGTEAFF.

The chain uses TRBV12-3 or TRBV12-4 and TRBJ2-6; no clear D gene. This CDR3 has 15 amino acids. V lost 6 bases to trimming and J lost 0 bases, with 9 bases between them. This chain's CDR3 is CASRPQSSGANVLTF. In DNA, the CDR3 is TGTGCCAGCAGGCCACAGAGCTCTGGGGCCAACGTCCTGACTTTC.

This clonotype has just a few counts. The rearrangement links TRBV5-1 to TRBJ2-3; 7 bases map to TRBD1. Per germline, CDR1 SGHRS and CDR2 YFSETQ. J gave up 6 bases and V 3 bases, and 4 bases lay outside the gene matches. The CDR3 loop spans 13 amino acids. The CDR3 bases are TGCGCCAGCAGCTGGGGACAGTACGATACGCAGTATTTT. It is translated as CASSWGQYDTQYF.

This chain connects TRBV28 to TRBJ2-4; 12 bases align to TRBD2. The CDR3 loop spans 19 amino acids. V was clipped by 1 base and J by 0 bases; unmatched bases: 7. Germline-derived CDR1 and CDR2 are MDHEN and SYDVKM. CDR3 nucleotides: TGTGCCAGCAGTTTATACCGACTAGCGGGAGCAAGAGCCAAAAACATTCAGTACTTC. Translation gives CASSLYRLAGARAKNIQYF.

A few counts support this clonotype. The V call is TRBV20-1, the J call TRBJ2-5; tentative D call: TRBD2 (5 bases). Per the germline V gene, CDR1 is DFQATT and CDR2 is SNEGSKA (reference sequence). This CDR3 is 14 amino acids long. Trimming stripped 0 bases from V and 1 base from J, with 9 bases between. The CDR3 sequence is CSAREDFRQETQYF. The CDR3 DNA reads TGCAGTGCTAGAGAGGACTTCCGCCAAGAGACCCAGTACTTC.

The genes are TRBV25-1 and TRBJ1-2, with no clear D. V lost 4 bases to trimming and J lost 0 bases, with 9 bases between them. Germline V CDR1 and CDR2: MGHDK, SYGVNS. The CDR3 is 14 residues long. CDR3 sequence reads: CASSAFRTNYGYTF. In DNA form, the CDR3 reads TGTGCCAGCAGTGCATTCAGGACTAACTATGGCTACACCTTC.

The genes are TRBV9 and TRBJ2-3; 12 bases agree with TRBD2. With 1 base clipped from V and 5 bases from J, the junction kept 5 bases outside the gene matches. This CDR3 is built from 16 residues. CDR1 and CDR2 from the germline V gene are SGDLS and YYNGEE. For the CDR3, the DNA is TGTGCCAGCAGCGTACTAGCGGGAGGGCCCGGAGATACGCAGTATTTT. Translated, it gives CASSVLAGGPGDTQYF.

This clonotype was recorded a few times. This rearrangement joins TRBV24-1 to TRBJ2-5; no firm D call. The V end lost 1 base, the J end lost 2 bases, and 13 bases lay between the germline ends. The germline V gene encodes CDR1 KGHDR and CDR2 SFDVKD. The CDR3 runs 16 residues. In DNA, the CDR3 is TGTGCCACCAGTGATTTACCGTCTACAATGCAAGAGACCCAGTACTTC. Encoded protein: CATSDLPSTMQETQYF.

Many counts were recorded for this clonotype. The genes are TRBV5-1 and TRBJ2-1; possible D gene TRBD2, 6 bases. Germline CDR1 reads SGHRS; CDR2 reads YFSETQ. The CDR3 is 16 residues long. The ends were cut back, 1 base at V and 4 bases at J, with 15 bases in the middle. CDR3: CASSLLTGVPYNEQFF. In DNA form, the CDR3 reads TGCGCCAGCAGCTTGTTGACGGGAGTCCCGTACAATGAGCAGTTCTTC. The whole variable domain, filled in from reference TRBV5-1 and TRBJ2-1, reads KAGVTQTPRYLIKTRGQQVTLSCSPISGHRSVSWYQQTPGQGLQFLFEYFSETQRNKGNFPGRFSGRQFSNSRSEMNVSTLELGDSALYLCASSLLTGVPYNEQFFGPGTRLTVL.

The chain carries TRBV3-1 and TRBJ2-2, with D possibly matching TRBD2 (5 bases). Looked up from germline, CDR1 is LGHDT and CDR2 is YNNKEL (reference sequence). V lost 4 bases and J 8 bases, leaving 11 bases between the germline ends. This CDR3 has 13 residues. The CDR3 loop is CASSRGYGGELFF. CDR3 DNA sequence: TGTGCCAGCAGCCGCGGGTACGGGGGGGAGCTGTTTTTT.

This chain connects TRBV27 to TRBJ2-1, with 7 bases lining up with TRBD1. J was trimmed by 2 bases and V by 3 bases; bases with no gene match: 4. The CDR3 has 15 residues. Germline V gene lookup returns CDR1 MNHEY and CDR2 SMNVEV (reference sequence). CDR3 sequence reads: CASSFQGDAYNEQFF. DNA for the CDR3: TGTGCCAGCAGTTTCCAGGGGGATGCCTACAATGAGCAGTTCTTC.

The CDR3 protein is CASSPPGLAHEQFF. CDR3 in DNA: TGTGCCAGCTCACCCCCTGGCCTAGCCCATGAGCAGTTCTTC. The genes are TRBV18 and TRBJ2-1; maybe TRBD2 (5 bases). V was cut by 3 bases and J by 8 bases, with 14 bases left in between. This CDR3 is built from 14 residues. Germline lookup yields CDR1 KGHSH and CDR2 LQKENI.

This clonotype showed up just a few times. The rearrangement joins TRBV7-8 to TRBJ2-7; no clear D gene. Germline loops: CDR1 SGHVS, CDR2 FQNEAQ. The CDR3 has 14 residues. V was trimmed by 5 bases and J by 3 bases, leaving 14 bases between them. CDR3 loop: CASSPPSDIYEQYF. Here the CDR3 DNA reads TGTGCCAGCAGCCCCCCCTCCGACATCTACGAGCAGTACTTC.

This sequence joins TRBV20-1 and TRBJ2-6; D perhaps matches TRBD2 (5 bases). Trimming shortened V by 3 bases and J by 4 bases, and 10 bases separated the two germline ends. CDR1 DFQATT and CDR2 SNEGSKA come from the germline V gene (reference sequence). This CDR3 has 14 amino acids. In nucleotides, the CDR3 is TGCAGTGCTAGGCCCGGGATCGGGGCCAACGTCCTGACTTTC. Translated, it gives CSARPGIGANVLTF.

This chain connects TRBV5-8 to TRBJ2-4; tentatively, D is TRBD2 (6 bases). The CDR3 extends over 17 amino acids. CDR1 SGHTS and CDR2 YDEGEE come from the germline V gene. V was cut by 2 bases and J by 4 bases, with 19 bases left in between. This CDR3 reads CASSLASGLGGKNIQYF. The CDR3 DNA follows: TGTGCCAGCAGCTTAGCTTCCGGACTTGGGGGGAAAAACATTCAGTACTTC.

This clonotype has a handful of counts. The chain joins TRBV7-6 to TRBJ2-3; D call uncertain. Trimming pared 5 bases from V and 0 bases from J, leaving 15 bases between. The CDR3 runs 16 residues. Per the germline V gene, CDR1 is SGHVS and CDR2 is FNYEAQ. This chain's CDR3 is CASSDLRVGSTDTQYF. CDR3 sequence (DNA): TGTGCCAGCAGCGACCTCCGGGTGGGTAGCACAGATACGCAGTATTTT.

V is TRBV5-1 and J is TRBJ2-6; D tentatively reads TRBD1 or TRBD2 (5 bases each). V lost 4 bases and J 0 bases, leaving 14 bases between the germline ends. The CDR3 covers 17 residues. Germline V gene data show CDR1 as SGHRS and CDR2 as YFSETQ. Here the CDR3 DNA reads TGCGCCAGCAGCGGGGACGTCTCGGTCTCTGGGGCCAACGTCCTGACTTTC. Amino acid sequence: CASSGDVSVSGANVLTF.

This clonotype was detected only a few times. The chain links TRBV21-1 to TRBJ2-1; the table's TRBD2 call for D was not verified on the DNA. TRBV21-1 is noted as a pseudogene. The CDR3 is 15 amino acids. CDR3 nucleotides: TGTGCCAGCAGCAGAGGACTAGCGGGAGGCGATGAGCAGTTCTTC. It specifies CASSRGLAGGDEQFF.

The CDR3 region is CASRAESHEQYF. The CDR3 DNA is TGTGCCAGCAGGGCCGAGTCCCACGAGCAGTACTTC. This chain uses TRBV7-9 with TRBJ2-7, with unresolved D. Looked up from germline, CDR1 is SEHNR and CDR2 is FQNEAQ (reference sequence). CDR3 length: 12 residues. Trimming removed 6 bases at V and 5 bases at J, with 11 bases between.

This clonotype was observed a few times. This chain joins TRBV10-3 and TRBJ1-4; TRBD1 is a possible D gene (6 bases). CDR1 and CDR2 from the germline V gene are ENHRY and SYGVKD. The CDR3 contains 14 residues. Trimming shortened V by 6 bases and J by 8 bases, and 16 bases separated the two germline ends. CDR3 protein: CAIRQGVDGEKLFF. The CDR3 coding sequence is TGTGCCATCAGACAGGGAGTTGATGGCGAAAAACTGTTTTTT.

A few counts support this clonotype. The V gene is TRBV5-1, the J gene TRBJ2-1; possibly TRBD2 for D (6 bases). Between the trimmed V and J ends, which lost 4 bases and 0 bases, there was a span of 26 bases. Germline V gene data show CDR1 as SGHRS and CDR2 as YFSETQ. The CDR3 contains 20 residues. CDR3 DNA: TGCGCCAGCAGCCCGCTAGATCCGGGAGTATCGGAAAGCTCCTACAATGAGCAGTTCTTC. Its protein is CASSPLDPGVSESSYNEQFF. Complete variable domain (other parts from reference TRBV5-1 and TRBJ2-1): KAGVTQTPRYLIKTRGQQVTLSCSPISGHRSVSWYQQTPGQGLQFLFEYFSETQRNKGNFPGRFSGRQFSNSRSEMNVSTLELGDSALYLCASSPLDPGVSESSYNEQFFGPGTRLTVL.

This clonotype has a handful of counts. This chain joins TRBV10-3 and TRBJ2-5; TRBD2 might be the D (5 bases). V lost 8 bases and J 2 bases, leaving 12 bases between the germline ends. The CDR3 runs to 13 residues. Germline V gene lookup returns CDR1 ENHRY and CDR2 SYGVKD. CDR3 region: CAIGWTGQETQYF. In nucleotides, the CDR3 is TGTGCCATCGGGTGGACTGGTCAAGAGACCCAGTACTTC.

The genes are TRBV24-1 and TRBJ2-3; 8 bases fit TRBD2. CDR1 and CDR2 (germline): KGHDR, SFDVKD. Trimming removed 1 base from V and 3 bases from J; junction bases left unmatched: 5. The CDR3 runs 16 residues. Here the CDR3 reads CATSDLGAGVTDTQYF. As DNA, the CDR3 is TGTGCCACCAGTGATTTAGGAGCGGGAGTGACAGATACGCAGTATTTT.

DNA for the CDR3: TGTGCCAGCAGATCCAGGGGGAGCAATCAGCCCCAGCATTTT. The encoded protein is CASRSRGSNQPQHF. The rearrangement links TRBV7-8 to TRBJ1-5, with 7 positions matching TRBD1. The CDR3 runs 14 residues. V lost 6 bases to trimming and J lost 1 base; unmatched junction nucleotides: 3. The germline CDR1 and CDR2 sequences are SGHVS and FQNEAQ.

This clonotype was picked up many times. The V call is TRBV5-1, the J call TRBJ2-7; D may be TRBD2 (6 bases). CDR1 and CDR2 from the germline V gene are SGHRS and YFSETQ. The CDR3 length is 14 residues. V lost 5 bases and J lost 4, with 16 bases in between. The CDR3: CASSYAGPGYEQYF. The CDR3, as DNA: TGCGCCAGCAGTTATGCGGGGCCAGGGTACGAGCAGTACTTC.

In its sample, this clonotype was seen many times. This sequence joins TRBV5-1 and TRBJ1-1, with 9 bases identical to TRBD1. CDR3 length: 15 amino acids. The germline gives CDR1 SGHRS, CDR2 YFSETQ. V lost 4 bases and J lost 5; bases outside the gene matches: 9. Here the CDR3 DNA reads TGCGCCAGCAGCGAACCGGGACAGGGCCTTACTGAAGCTTTCTTT. This encodes CASSEPGQGLTEAFF. Variable domain in full (rest from reference TRBV5-1 and TRBJ1-1): KAGVTQTPRYLIKTRGQQVTLSCSPISGHRSVSWYQQTPGQGLQFLFEYFSETQRNKGNFPGRFSGRQFSNSRSEMNVSTLELGDSALYLCASSEPGQGLTEAFFGQGTRLTVV.

This clonotype has more than one count but fewer than ten. The chain links TRBV20-1 to TRBJ1-3; unclear D gene. The germline gives CDR1 DFQATT, CDR2 SNEGSKA (reference sequence). V was shortened by 6 bases and J by 0 bases, with 12 bases between the two germline ends. This CDR3 is 14 amino acids long. CDR3 nucleotides: TGCAGTGCGGGTTCCGGTCTCTCTGGAAACACCATATATTTT. Translating gives CSAGSGLSGNTIYF.

This rearrangement joins TRBV9 to TRBJ2-3, with D tentatively TRBD1 (5 bases). The CDR3 contains 15 residues. V lost 1 base and J lost 2, with 11 bases in between. Germline V CDR1 and CDR2: SGDLS, YYNGEE. The CDR3 here is CASSVQGALTDTQYF. CDR3 bases: TGTGCCAGCAGCGTACAAGGGGCCCTCACAGATACGCAGTATTTT.

This clonotype has at least ten counts. This chain's CDR3 is CASSFLPGQSYEQYF. CDR3 bases: TGCGCCAGCAGCTTTTTACCGGGACAATCCTACGAGCAGTACTTC. V and J are TRBV5-1 and TRBJ2-7, with a tentative D call TRBD1 (6 bases). This CDR3 is 15 amino acids long. Between the trimmed V and J ends, which lost 2 bases and 1 base, there was a span of 13 bases. Germline loops: CDR1 SGHRS, CDR2 YFSETQ.